What follows describes a single TCR beta chain. V was pared by 5 bases and J by 7 bases, with 26 bases between. Germline V gene data show CDR1 as SGHNT and CDR2 as YENEEA. This CDR3 contains 18 residues. The protocol was immunoSEQ multiplex PCR, while the TCRdb copy is restricted to in-frame clones and leaves out a portion. The table shows 90,000 to 120,000 clones, with approximately 90% occurring only once. The entry originates in a study of OX40 agonist ivuxolimab in advanced cancers. Background on the study: Ivuxolimab, which patients received intravenously every 2 weeks, was dosed at 0.01 to 10 mg/kg. There were three patients with partial responses, one having hepatocellular carcinoma and two cutaneous melanoma.

The starting material was CD4+ or CD8+ T cells sorted from blood, obtained in a trial of the OX40 agonist ivuxolimab. This chain joins TRBV11-3 and TRBJ2-2; D possibly corresponds to TRBD2 (6 bases). This TCR was recovered from an adult with an advanced solid tumor such as melanoma, head and neck, liver or kidney cancer. CDR3 region: CASSPLKFGAREGGELFF. The CDR3 nucleotides read TGTGCCAGCAGCCCCCTAAAATTTGGGGCGCGGGAAGGCGGGGAGCTGTTTTTT.